These 30 T cell receptor beta chains were all obtained from the same sample, sequenced in a study of graft-versus-host responses after intestinal transplantation. Here immunoSEQ multiplex PCR was the method, and the copy in TCRdb shows in-frame clones only, minus some. The sample lists tens of thousands of clones, 90% to 95% occurring once. No cognate antigen is known for these TCRs. Source: unstimulated CD8+ T cells sorted from spleen or lymph node cells, taken before intestinal transplant. The receptors here all came from a human donor who received an intestinal transplant.

Here the CDR3 DNA reads TGTGCCAGCAGCTCCCGTCAGGGCATGAATGAGCAGTTCTTC. Protein: CASSSRQGMNEQFF. The chain has TRBV5-4 and TRBJ2-1, with a weak D call TRBD1 (5 bases). CDR3 size: 14 residues. Germline V lookup: CDR1 SGHNT, CDR2 YYREEE (reference sequence). The V gene lost 3 bases and the J gene lost 7 bases, with 14 bases spanning the gap.

The V and J genes are TRBV7-4 and TRBJ1-3; 8 positions agree with TRBD1. There are 17 residues in the CDR3. CDR1 is SGHVT and CDR2 is SQSDAQ in the germline V gene. J lost 7 bases, V lost 1 base, and 12 bases had no gene match. Here the CDR3 DNA reads TGTGCCAGCAGCTTAGGCGCCCCCCGGACAGGGAGGAACACCATATATTTT. Its translation is CASSLGAPRTGRNTIYF.

The rearrangement joins TRBV2 to TRBJ1-1; D not resolved. This CDR3 contains 10 residues. V gave up 5 bases and J gave up 7 bases, with 5 bases separating them. Germline-derived CDR1 and CDR2 are SNHLY and FYNNEI. The CDR3 reads CASSFNEAFF. CDR3 coding DNA: TGTGCCAGCAGTTTTAATGAAGCTTTCTTT.

The CDR3 loop reads CASSQEGGGAGETQYF. CDR3 bases: TGCGCCAGCAGCCAAGAGGGCGGGGGGGCGGGTGAGACCCAGTACTTC. The genes are TRBV4-1 and TRBJ2-5; 9 bases fit TRBD2. V was clipped by 0 bases and J by 5 bases; unmatched bases: 7. Germline V gives CDR1 MGHRA, CDR2 YSYEKL. The CDR3 length is 16 residues.

This clone was counted only a few times. V and J are TRBV7-2 and TRBJ2-7, with 8 bases matching TRBD1. Germline V gene data show CDR1 as SGHTA and CDR2 as FQGNSA. Trimming at V came to 5 bases and at J to 5 bases, leaving 5 bases not matched to a gene. The CDR3 totals 13 residues. The CDR3 DNA sequence: TGTGCCAGCAGCCAGGACAGGGCCCACGAGCAGTACTTC. Protein product: CASSQDRAHEQYF.

The V and J genes are TRBV7-2 and TRBJ1-4; TRBD1 aligns across 12 bases. The CDR3 extends over 17 amino acids. V dropped 3 bases and J dropped 8; count of bases not matched to a gene: 10. Per germline, CDR1 SGHTA and CDR2 FQGNSA. The CDR3 DNA reads TGTGCCAGCAGCTTCGGGACAGGGGGCATCGGGGACGAAAAACTGTTTTTT. It is translated as CASSFGTGGIGDEKLFF.

The chain links TRBV30 to TRBJ2-1; D might be TRBD2 (5 bases). Per germline, CDR1 GTSNPN and CDR2 SVGIG (reference sequence). V lost 2 bases, J lost 7 bases, and 15 bases lay in between. The CDR3 runs 14 residues. The CDR3 loop is CAWSPLASTNEQFF. The CDR3, as DNA: TGTGCCTGGAGTCCCCTAGCTTCGACTAATGAGCAGTTCTTC.

This clone has only one observation. The chain is built from TRBV4-1 and TRBJ2-3, with D maybe TRBD1 (5 bases). The CDR3 covers 15 residues. CDR1 is MGHRA, CDR2 YSYEKL, per germline. V lost 0 bases to trimming and J lost 5 bases, with 12 bases between them. The CDR3: CASSQERGGGDTQYF. In DNA, the CDR3 is TGCGCCAGCAGCCAAGAAAGGGGTGGCGGAGATACGCAGTATTTT.

The chain recombines TRBV4-3 with TRBJ2-2; 10 bases agree with TRBD2. The V gene end was trimmed by 1 base and the J gene end by 7 bases; junction bases not matched to a gene: 6. This CDR3 spans 16 amino acids. Germline loops: CDR1 LGHNA, CDR2 YSLEER. As DNA, the CDR3 is TGCGCCAGCAGCCAAGGGGTAGCGGGGGGTAGCGGGGAGCTGTTTTTT. Translation: CASSQGVAGGSGELFF.

The chain recombines TRBV11-2 with TRBJ1-2; tentatively, D is TRBD1 (5 bases). CDR1 is SGHAT and CDR2 is FQNNGV in the germline V gene. Deletions cut 5 bases from V and 2 bases from J, with 18 bases between. The CDR3 runs to 16 residues. The CDR3 region has the DNA TGTGCCAGCAGCCTTTTTCGGGGGTTATCGAACTATGGCTACACCTTC. It encodes CASSLFRGLSNYGYTF.

The chain has TRBV4-3 and TRBJ2-3; 9 positions match TRBD2. CDR3 length: 16 residues. After removal of 4 bases from V and 2 bases from J, the junction contained 7 bases not matched to a gene. Germline V CDR1 and CDR2: LGHNA, YSLEER. CDR3 nucleotides: TGCGCCAGCAGCCTCGTAGCGGGGGCTCCCACAGATACGCAGTATTTT. Amino acids: CASSLVAGAPTDTQYF.

The chain couples TRBV2 to TRBJ1-1; no reliable D call. The germline V gene has CDR1 SNHLY and CDR2 FYNNEI. The V end lost 6 bases, the J end lost 0 bases, and 8 bases lay between the germline ends. There are 13 residues in the CDR3. CDR3 sequence reads: CASSIGVNTEAFF. The CDR3 nucleotides are TGTGCCAGCAGCATCGGTGTGAACACTGAAGCTTTCTTT.

V is TRBV5-6 and J is TRBJ2-7, with D tentatively TRBD2 (5 bases). Trimming took off 3 bases at V and 2 bases at J, with 15 bases between the two ends. Germline lookup yields CDR1 SGHDT and CDR2 YYEEEE. The CDR3 is 15 amino acids. CDR3 loop: CASSSEETGTYEQYF. The CDR3 nucleotides read TGTGCCAGCAGCTCCGAGGAGACGGGAACCTACGAGCAGTACTTC.

The CDR3 region has the DNA TGCGCCAGCAGCCAAGGCGCCAAAGGACAGTCCTCCTACGAGCAGTACTTC. Protein: CASSQGAKGQSSYEQYF. V gene TRBV4-3 combines with J gene TRBJ2-7; perhaps TRBD1 as D (6 bases). V was cut by 1 base and J by 0 bases, with 16 bases left in between. Germline-derived CDR1 and CDR2 are LGHNA and YSLEER. CDR3 size: 17 residues.

The CDR3 is CASTRQVTSYNEQFF. The CDR3 DNA follows: TGCGCCAGCACCAGACAGGTAACTTCCTACAATGAGCAGTTCTTC. The chain recombines TRBV4-1 with TRBJ2-1, with TRBD1 as a possible D gene (6 bases). This CDR3 contains 15 residues. Germline lookup yields CDR1 MGHRA and CDR2 YSYEKL. Trimming removed 7 bases at V and 1 base at J, with 14 bases between.

The DNA for the CDR3 is TGTGCCAGCAGCTTCAGGACAGGGTTCCAGTACAATGAGCAGTTCTTC. Its translation is CASSFRTGFQYNEQFF. The rearrangement uses TRBV7-8 and TRBJ2-1; 8 bases map to TRBD1. From germline, CDR1 is SGHVS and CDR2 FQNEAQ. The CDR3 loop spans 16 amino acids. V was pared by 3 bases and J by 4 bases, with 8 bases of the junction left unmatched.

The rearrangement uses TRBV13 and TRBJ2-5, with 10 nucleotides matching TRBD1. The CDR3 totals 16 residues. In germline, CDR1 is PRHDT, CDR2 FYEKMQ (reference sequence). The V segment lost 4 bases and the J segment 5 bases; nucleotides outside the gene matches: 10. CDR3 loop: CASSSQGQGDRETQYF. The CDR3 DNA reads as TGTGCCAGCAGCTCTCAAGGACAGGGGGACCGGGAGACCCAGTACTTC. Full variable domain (outside the CDR3, taken from reference TRBV13 and TRBJ2-5): AAGVIQSPRHLIKEKRETATLKCYPIPRHDTVYWYQQGPGQDPQFLISFYEKMQSDKGSIPDRFSAQQFSDYHSELNMSSLELGDSALYFCASSSQGQGDRETQYFGPGTRLLVL.

Concerning this clone: One end of the junction varies from germline; a read error may be responsible. The chain has TRBV7-2 and TRBJ2-5, with D possibly TRBD2 on 5 matching bases. Germline V CDR1 and CDR2: SGHTA, FQGNSA. This CDR3 region has 16 residues. CDR3 nucleotides: TGTGCCGGCAGCTTAGGAGGTACCCCCCGAGGAGAGACCCAGTACTTC. Translation gives CAGSLGGTPRGETQYF.

The chain has TRBV6-6 and TRBJ2-3; D possibly corresponds to TRBD2 (6 bases). Trimming took off 3 bases at V and 2 bases at J, with 12 bases between the two ends. CDR1 and CDR2 from the germline V gene are MNHNY and SVGAGI (reference sequence). CDR3 length equals 15 residues. CDR3 nucleotide sequence: TGTGCCAGCAGTTATCTCCCGGGGGACACAGATACGCAGTATTTT. Its protein product is CASSYLPGDTDTQYF.

This clone was seen just once. This chain uses TRBV11-3 with TRBJ1-2; 12 nucleotides align to TRBD1. Losses at the gene ends were 5 bases for V and 0 bases for J; bases not matched to a gene: 10. The CDR3 spans 18 residues. CDR1 and CDR2 (germline): SGHNT, YENEEA. In DNA, the CDR3 is TGTGCCAGCAGCCCACAGGGGACAGGGGGCATCCCTAACTATGGCTACACCTTC. Encoded protein: CASSPQGTGGIPNYGYTF.

This chain uses TRBV10-3 with TRBJ2-1; 9 bases are shared with TRBD2. J lost 9 bases, V lost 0 bases, and 3 bases had no gene match. The CDR3 contains 14 residues. Germline CDR1 reads ENHRY; CDR2 reads SYGVKD. CDR3 sequence reads: CAISESWTSVEQFF. The CDR3, as DNA: TGTGCCATCAGTGAGTCCTGGACTAGCGTTGAGCAGTTCTTC.

The chain couples TRBV4-1 to TRBJ1-6, with D possibly TRBD1 on 6 matching bases. Germline CDR1 is MGHRA and CDR2 is YSYEKL. Trimming removed 4 bases from V and 6 bases from J, with 13 bases in between. CDR3 length equals 15 residues. The CDR3 coding sequence is TGCGCCAGCAGCCCGACACAGGGCTCTAATTCACCCCTCCACTTT. Translating gives CASSPTQGSNSPLHF.

The rearrangement uses TRBV4-1 and TRBJ1-5; tentative D call: TRBD1 (6 bases). Germline V gene sequence: CDR1 MGHRA, CDR2 YSYEKL. The CDR3 spans 14 residues. Deletions cut 3 bases from V and 4 bases from J, with 10 bases between. The CDR3 loop is CASSQARGNQPQHF. The CDR3 DNA reads as TGCGCCAGCAGCCAGGCTAGGGGGAATCAGCCCCAGCATTTT.

The genes are TRBV7-9 and TRBJ2-7, with TRBD1 as a possible D gene (6 bases). The ends were cut back, 5 bases at V and 1 base at J, with 12 bases in the middle. CDR3 length equals 14 residues. Germline-derived CDR1 and CDR2 are SEHNR and FQNEAQ (reference sequence). CDR3: CASSRPRGSYEQYF. The CDR3 DNA is TGTGCCAGCAGCCGCCCTAGGGGGTCCTACGAGCAGTACTTC.

The chain joins TRBV2 to TRBJ1-1; 7 bases map to TRBD1. CDR3 length equals 12 residues. With V trimmed by 5 bases and J by 4 bases, 1 base remained unmatched. The germline gives CDR1 SNHLY, CDR2 FYNNEI. The DNA of the CDR3 is TGTGCCAGCAGTCGACAGGGCACTGAAGCTTTCTTT. The encoded protein is CASSRQGTEAFF. Variable domain in full (rest from reference TRBV2 and TRBJ1-1): EPEVTQTPSHQVTQMGQEVILRCVPISNHLYFYWYRQILGQKVEFLVSFYNNEISEKSEIFDDQFSVERPDGSNFTLKIRSTKLEDSAMYFCASSRQGTEAFFGQGTRLTVV.

The chain has TRBV30 and TRBJ2-4; TRBD1 aligns across 8 bases. V was clipped by 2 bases and J by 3 bases; unmatched bases: 12. Germline values: CDR1 GTSNPN, CDR2 SVGIG (reference sequence). The CDR3 runs to 17 residues. As DNA, the CDR3 is TGTGCCTGGAGTAGGGAGGCAGGGGGCTTTGACAAAAACATTCAGTACTTC. This gives the protein CAWSREAGGFDKNIQYF. Together with reference TRBV30 and TRBJ2-4, the CDR3 gives the full variable domain: SQTIHQWPATLVQPVGSPLSLECTVEGTSNPNLYWYRQAAGRGLQLLFYSVGIGQISSEVPQNLSASRPQDRQFILSSKKLLLSDSGFYLCAWSREAGGFDKNIQYFGAGTRLSVL.

V usage is TRBV5-8 and J usage is TRBJ2-5, with 14 bases lining up with TRBD2. The CDR3 runs 17 residues. Germline CDR1 is SGHTS and CDR2 is YDEGEE. J gave up 5 bases and V 0 bases, and 6 bases lay outside the gene matches. The CDR3, as DNA: TGTGCCAGCAGCTTGGGGACTAGCGGGGGGTCAATGGAGACCCAGTACTTC. Translation gives CASSLGTSGGSMETQYF.

The chain has TRBV7-2 and TRBJ2-3; no firm D call. Germline-derived CDR1 and CDR2 are SGHTA and FQGNSA. V gave up 5 bases and J gave up 3 bases, with 3 bases separating them. The CDR3 contains 11 residues. For the CDR3, the DNA is TGTGCCAGCAGCCCAACAGATACGCAGTATTTT. It specifies CASSPTDTQYF.

This clone showed up just once. The V call is TRBV14, the J call TRBJ2-6; a possible D gene is TRBD1 (5 bases). Trimming took 8 bases from V and 2 from J, leaving 13 bases between them. This CDR3 contains 15 residues. The germline CDR1 and CDR2 sequences are SGHDN and FVKESK. CDR3 amino acids: CASSSGNTGANVLTF. CDR3 nucleotide sequence: TGTGCCAGCTCGTCAGGGAACACTGGGGCCAACGTCCTGACTTTC.

The rearrangement links TRBV2 to TRBJ2-7, with D possibly being TRBD1 (6 bases). This CDR3 region has 15 residues. V was shortened by 3 bases and J by 6 bases, with 18 bases between the two germline ends. The V gene's germline CDR1 is SNHLY and CDR2 FYNNEI. The CDR3 protein is CASSDANRVEVEQYF. CDR3 sequence (DNA): TGTGCCAGCAGTGATGCGAACAGGGTTGAGGTCGAGCAGTACTTC.